The 10 T cell receptor beta chains below were found in one sample sequenced in a study of lymphopenia after photon versus proton radiotherapy. Generated by immunoSEQ multiplex PCR, the TCRdb table keeps only in-frame clones and is missing some. The sample carries around 66,000 clones, roughly 86% recorded once. Sequencing used peripheral blood, obtained from a patient treated with photon-based radiotherapy. The source of these receptors is a middle-aged man with gastric cancer.

The chain has TRBV6-1 and TRBJ2-3; 7 bases are shared with TRBD1. CDR1 MNHNS and CDR2 SASEGT come from the germline V gene. Losses at the gene ends were 8 bases for V and 0 bases for J; bases not matched to a gene: 5. The CDR3 spans 14 residues. The CDR3 region has the DNA TGTGCCAGCCGGACAGGAATTAGCACAGATACGCAGTATTTT. As protein: CASRTGISTDTQYF.

V is TRBV19 and J is TRBJ1-2; 8 positions match TRBD1. In germline, CDR1 is LNHDA, CDR2 SQIVND (reference sequence). J gave up 4 bases and V 3 bases, and 7 bases lay outside the gene matches. The CDR3 runs to 15 residues. The CDR3 nucleotides are TGTGCCAGTAGTATCCGGACAGGGTCTCTCTATGGCTACACCTTC. It encodes CASSIRTGSLYGYTF.

The V gene is TRBV6-1, the J gene TRBJ2-7; D possibly matches TRBD1 or TRBD2 (6 bases each). Looked up from germline, CDR1 is MNHNS and CDR2 is SASEGT. V lost 1 base and J 0 bases, leaving 7 bases between the germline ends. The CDR3 has 14 amino acids. CDR3 sequence: CASSEGGASYEQYF. The CDR3 bases are TGTGCCAGCAGTGAAGGGGGGGCCTCCTACGAGCAGTACTTC.

The rearrangement joins TRBV7-2 to TRBJ1-4; 8 nucleotides line up with TRBD1. CDR1 is SGHTA and CDR2 is FQGNSA in the germline V gene. Trimming at V came to 9 bases and at J to 4 bases, leaving 4 bases not matched to a gene. The CDR3 is made up of 13 amino acids. This CDR3 is CASRTGNNEKLFF. The CDR3 DNA is TGTGCCAGTAGGACAGGGAATAATGAAAAACTGTTTTTT.

In nucleotides, the CDR3 is TGCGCCAGCAGCCCACGGACTAGCGGTGGGAATGAGCAGTTCTTC. Protein sequence: CASSPRTSGGNEQFF. This chain connects TRBV4-1 to TRBJ2-1; 10 bases match TRBD2. The CDR3 runs to 15 residues. Germline V gene sequence: CDR1 MGHRA, CDR2 YSYEKL. V was clipped by 4 bases and J by 7 bases; unmatched bases: 7.

The chain couples TRBV19 to TRBJ1-2; no firm D call. CDR3 length: 13 residues. Germline V CDR1 and CDR2: LNHDA, SQIVND (reference sequence). Trimming left V 6 bases short and J 8 bases short, with 16 bases between. The CDR3 coding sequence is TGTGCCAGTAGCCAGTGGAGGGAAGGCGGCTACACCTTC. This codes for CASSQWREGGYTF.

The gene calls are TRBV2 and TRBJ1-5, with D possibly TRBD1 on 5 matching bases. Trimming took 4 bases from V and 0 from J, leaving 19 bases between them. The V gene's germline CDR1 is SNHLY and CDR2 FYNNEI. This CDR3 has 18 amino acids. CDR3 residues: CASSGGEGSRTSNQPQHF. DNA of the CDR3: TGTGCCAGCAGTGGGGGGGAGGGATCCAGGACTAGCAATCAGCCCCAGCATTTT.

This CDR3 is CASSIPGATMKGYTF. The CDR3 DNA sequence: TGTGCCAGCAGCATTCCAGGGGCGACTATGAAGGGCTACACCTTC. The chain recombines TRBV7-2 with TRBJ1-2; D is perhaps TRBD1 (6 bases). CDR3 size: 15 residues. Germline CDR1 is SGHTA and CDR2 is FQGNSA. Trimming cost V 5 bases and J 8 bases, with 21 bases left between them.

The chain uses TRBV30 and TRBJ1-3; D remains unclear. The CDR3 is 12 amino acids. Germline values: CDR1 GTSNPN, CDR2 SVGIG (reference sequence). V gave up 7 bases and J gave up 0 bases, with 7 bases separating them. CDR3 nucleotides: TGTGCCTCGGCTCTCTCTGGAAACACCATATATTTT. Its translation: CASALSGNTIYF.

This chain uses TRBV10-3 with TRBJ2-7, with 8 bases matching TRBD1. J lost 3 bases, V lost 3 bases, and 4 bases had no gene match. Germline V gene sequence: CDR1 ENHRY, CDR2 SYGVKD. This CDR3 spans 14 amino acids. Here the CDR3 DNA reads TGTGCCATCAGTGAAGACGGACAGGGCTACGAGCAGTACTTC. Translation: CAISEDGQGYEQYF.